Sequencing of this TCR beta chain was carried out in a study of Ad26.COV2.S vaccination and SARS-CoV-2 variants. Whole-study findings and limits: Participants given vaccine showed non-spike TCR breadth similar to that of placebo recipients.

Produced via immunoSEQ multiplex PCR; TCRdb's table is partial and in-frame only. Counted here are 97,000 or so clones, about 78% occurring once; the ten biggest clones make up roughly 17%. CDR1 and CDR2 from the germline V gene are SGHTA and FQGTGA. With 3 bases removed from V and 0 bases from J, the gap between germline ends came to 9 bases. The CDR3 extends over 15 amino acids. As to this clone: Its specificity is unknown.

The source of this sequence is a human donor who had recovered from COVID-19. V and J are TRBV7-3 and TRBJ1-3; D gene unclear. The material was peripheral blood, obtained after recovery from COVID-19. CDR3 region: CASSLSGPSGNTIYF. The DNA for the CDR3 is TGTGCCAGCAGCTTGTCCGGGCCCTCTGGAAACACCATATATTTT.